This T cell receptor (beta chain) was sequenced in a study of blood T cell repertoires in COVID-19 (dated by TCRdb to about 2020). A note on the overall study: Samples covering the acute and convalescent phases of COVID-19 were provided by collaborators in the United States, Italy and Spain. The repertoires were made available in a free public database intended to serve as a resource for research on the immune response to SARS-CoV-2. The dataset comprised deeply sampled blood TCRbeta repertoires from subjects exposed to, actively infected with, or recovered from COVID-19. The prospective study material was composed of cDNA or gDNA derived from T cells, B-cell-depleted T cells, or PBMCs. Where available, HLA class I and class II types were obtained from metadata supplied by the sample provider rather than from assay-based typing. Samples were obtained from the ongoing ImmuneRACE study (first 160 participants) and from over 1,000 subjects provided by 6 global collaborators. Sample metadata almost always included a de-identified subject ID, COVID-19 status, age in years and sex.

On the study overall, not on this receptor specifically: Clinical and demographic metadata were provided uncurated, with the amount varying by source and participant.

TCRbeta CDR3 regions were amplified from genomic DNA using the immunoSEQ Assay, a bias-controlled multiplex PCR. From the authors' description of their analysis: Nucleated cell counts per sample were estimated from amplification of reference gene primers within the assay. Sequence reads were collapsed and filtered to measure the absolute abundance of every unique TCRbeta CDR3 rearrangement. For each sample, productive Simpson clonality was calculated by taking the square root of Simpson's diversity index across productive rearrangements. In its TCRdb copy, this immuneACCESS table keeps in-frame sequences only and misses some clones. Where compared with another copy, unresolved V genes explain less than half of these, and the others have no known cause. The DNA gave D and trimming, while V, J and clone size come from that table. The sample table holds 350,000 to 450,000 clones, of which 85% were seen once. 3.6% of the sample lies in the top ten.

Comment on this clone: Its recognized antigen is unknown. One end of the junction does not line up with germline, which may come from a read error.

Each collaborating institution followed its own protocols to collect whole blood in K2EDTA tubes. For TCRbeta analysis, collaborator samples were shipped as frozen whole blood, as isolated PBMCs, or as DNA extracted from either sample type. The CDR3, cysteine through phenylalanine, is 11 amino acids long. CDR3 DNA only is kept here, 33 bases in frame from base 1. The germline V gene supplies CDR1 SGHVS and CDR2 FNYEAQ. This clonotype was sampled from a woman aged 18 to 35 with acute or convalescent COVID-19. Sequencing used peripheral blood. The chain is encoded by TRBV7-6 joined to TRBJ1-2; 7 junctional bases match TRBD1. The CDR3: CASSFEGTAYF. In nucleotides, the sequence is TGTGCCAGCAGCTTCGAGGGGACAGCCTATTTC.